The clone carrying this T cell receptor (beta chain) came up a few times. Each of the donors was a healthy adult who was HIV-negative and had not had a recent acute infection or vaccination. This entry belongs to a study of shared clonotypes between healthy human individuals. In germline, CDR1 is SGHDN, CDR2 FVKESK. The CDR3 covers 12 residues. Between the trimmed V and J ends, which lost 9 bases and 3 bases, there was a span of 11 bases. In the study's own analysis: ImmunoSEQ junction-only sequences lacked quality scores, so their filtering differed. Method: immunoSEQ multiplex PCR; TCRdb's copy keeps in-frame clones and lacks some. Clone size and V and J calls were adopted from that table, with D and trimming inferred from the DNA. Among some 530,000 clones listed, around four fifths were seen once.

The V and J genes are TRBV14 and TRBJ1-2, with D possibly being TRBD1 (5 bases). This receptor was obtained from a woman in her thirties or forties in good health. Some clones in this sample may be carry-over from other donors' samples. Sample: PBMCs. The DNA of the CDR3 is TGTGCCAGGCAGGGTAATGACTATGGCTACACCTTC. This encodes CARQGNDYGYTF.